The sample holds a few counts of the clone carrying this TCR beta chain. Its antigen is not identified. Study observations and caveats: Tumor memory CD4+ T cell TCR gene usage clustered with blood and lymph node memory CD4+ cells and lymph node naive CD4+ cells. Tumor Tregs overlapped most with tumor, then blood, naive CD4+ cells. Whole repertoires were not studied in the larger cohort, only one V-J beta rearrangement.

TCRdb used MiXCR to reprocess the 5' RACE reads, holding one entry per CDR3 protein. The table includes 50,000 to 65,000 distinct CDR3 sequences, about 28% detected once. The CDR3 consists of 11 residues. Trimming removed 5 bases at V and 4 bases at J, with 8 bases between. The germline gives CDR1 DFQATT, CDR2 SNEGSKA (reference sequence). The source is a female donor with breast cancer. The sequencing sample was made of tumor-infiltrating memory CD4+ T cells sorted from the breast tumor. The subset was: memory CD4+ T cells, CD4+CD45RO+CD25-. The chain carries TRBV20-1 and TRBJ2-5; D is perhaps TRBD2 (6 bases). The CDR3 nucleotides are TGCAGTGCTCGACTAGTAGAGACCCAGTACTTC. It specifies CSARLVETQYF.